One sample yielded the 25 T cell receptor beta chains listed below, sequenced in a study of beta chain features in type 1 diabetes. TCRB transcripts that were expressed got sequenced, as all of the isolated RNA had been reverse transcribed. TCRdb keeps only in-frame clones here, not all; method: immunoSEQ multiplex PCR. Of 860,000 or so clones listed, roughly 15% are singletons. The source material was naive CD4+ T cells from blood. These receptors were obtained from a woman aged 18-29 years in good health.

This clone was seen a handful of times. The CDR3 is CASSYTPANYGYTF. CDR3 coding DNA: TGTGCCAGCAGTTACACACCTGCTAACTATGGCTACACCTTC. The rearrangement links TRBV6-5 to TRBJ1-2; D unresolved. Germline CDR1 MNHEY, CDR2 SVGAGI. Trimming removed 2 bases at V and 0 bases at J, with 7 bases between. CDR3 length equals 14 residues.

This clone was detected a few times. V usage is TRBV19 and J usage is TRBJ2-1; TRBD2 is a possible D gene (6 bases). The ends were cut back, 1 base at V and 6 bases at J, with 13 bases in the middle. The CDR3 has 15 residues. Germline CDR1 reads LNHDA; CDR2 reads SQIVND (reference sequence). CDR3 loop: CASSIGVAVGNEQFF. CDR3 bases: TGTGCCAGTAGTATAGGGGTAGCGGTTGGCAATGAGCAGTTCTTC.

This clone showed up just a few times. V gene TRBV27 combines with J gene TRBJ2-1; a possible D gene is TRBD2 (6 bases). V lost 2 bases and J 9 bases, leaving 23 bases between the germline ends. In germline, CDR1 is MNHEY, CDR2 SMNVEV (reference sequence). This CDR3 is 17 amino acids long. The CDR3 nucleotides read TGTGCCAGCAGTTTAGAGGGGAGCTGGGGAGCCGGGGGTGAGCAGTTCTTC. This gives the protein CASSLEGSWGAGGEQFF.

CDR3 protein: CASSEERGSREKLFF. CDR3 bases: TGTGCCAGCAGTGAAGAAAGGGGTTCACGAGAAAAACTGTTTTTT. This sequence joins TRBV2 and TRBJ1-4, with a possible D match to TRBD1 (5 bases). The germline V gene has CDR1 SNHLY and CDR2 FYNNEI. There are 15 residues in the CDR3. V was trimmed by 1 base and J by 8 bases, leaving 14 bases between them.

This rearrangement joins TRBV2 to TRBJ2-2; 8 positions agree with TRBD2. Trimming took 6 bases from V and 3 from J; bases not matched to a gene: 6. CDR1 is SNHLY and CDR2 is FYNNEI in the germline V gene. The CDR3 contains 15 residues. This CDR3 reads CASRLRGLDTGELFF. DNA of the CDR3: TGTGCCAGCAGACTCCGGGGACTAGACACCGGGGAGCTGTTTTTT.

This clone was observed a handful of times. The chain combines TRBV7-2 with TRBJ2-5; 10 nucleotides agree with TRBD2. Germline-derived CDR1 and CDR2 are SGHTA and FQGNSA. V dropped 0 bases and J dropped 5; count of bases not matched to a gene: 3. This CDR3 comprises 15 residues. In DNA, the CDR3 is TGTGCCAGCAGCTTAGCTAGCGGGAGGATGGAGACCCAGTACTTC. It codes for CASSLASGRMETQYF.

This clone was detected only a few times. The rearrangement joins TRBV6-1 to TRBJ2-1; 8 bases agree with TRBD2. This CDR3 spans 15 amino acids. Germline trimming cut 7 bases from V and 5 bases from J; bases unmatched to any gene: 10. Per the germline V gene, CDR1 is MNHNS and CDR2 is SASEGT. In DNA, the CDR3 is TGTGCCAGCAATGGAGGGCGGGGGGCCAACAATGAGCAGTTCTTC. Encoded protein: CASNGGRGANNEQFF.

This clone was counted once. The CDR3, as DNA: TGTGCCAGCAGTACTCGCCGGGGGATCCAAGAGACCCAGTACTTC. Protein sequence: CASSTRRGIQETQYF. The V and J genes are TRBV6-1 and TRBJ2-5; tentatively, D is TRBD2 (6 bases). Trimming took 5 bases from V and 1 from J, leaving 14 bases between them. Germline CDR1 is MNHNS and CDR2 is SASEGT. The CDR3 sequence is 15 residues long.

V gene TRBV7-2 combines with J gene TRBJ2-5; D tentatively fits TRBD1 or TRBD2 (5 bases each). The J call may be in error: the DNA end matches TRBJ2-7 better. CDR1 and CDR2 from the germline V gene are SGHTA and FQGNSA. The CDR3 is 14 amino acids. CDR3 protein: CASSPGRTLYEQYF. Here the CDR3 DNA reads TGTGCCAGCAGCCCGGGACGGACGCTCTACGAGCAGTACTTC.

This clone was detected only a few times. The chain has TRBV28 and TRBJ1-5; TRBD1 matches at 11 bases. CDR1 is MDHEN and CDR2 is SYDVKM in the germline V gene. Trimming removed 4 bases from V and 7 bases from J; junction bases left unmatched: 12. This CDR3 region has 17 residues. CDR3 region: CASSSGQGVAFNQPQHF. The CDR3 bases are TGTGCCAGCAGTTCGGGACAGGGGGTAGCGTTTAACCAGCCCCAGCATTTT.

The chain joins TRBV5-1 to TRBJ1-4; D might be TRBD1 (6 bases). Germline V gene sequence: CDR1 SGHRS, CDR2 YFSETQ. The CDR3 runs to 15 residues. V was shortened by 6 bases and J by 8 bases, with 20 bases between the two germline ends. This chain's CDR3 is CASITDGDKPEKLFF. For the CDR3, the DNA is TGCGCCAGCATCACCGACGGGGACAAGCCGGAAAAACTGTTTTTT.

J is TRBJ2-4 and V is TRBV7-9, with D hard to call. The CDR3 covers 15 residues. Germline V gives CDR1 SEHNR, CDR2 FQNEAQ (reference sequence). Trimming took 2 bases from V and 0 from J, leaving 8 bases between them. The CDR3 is CASSLFDLAKNIQYF. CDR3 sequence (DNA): TGTGCCAGCAGCTTATTCGATCTAGCCAAAAACATTCAGTACTTC. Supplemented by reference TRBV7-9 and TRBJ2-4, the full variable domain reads DTGVSQNPRHKITKRGQNVTFRCDPISEHNRLYWYRQTLGQGPEFLTYFQNEAQLEKSRLLSDRFSAERPKGSFSTLEIQRTEQGDSAMYLCASSLFDLAKNIQYFGAGTRLSVL.

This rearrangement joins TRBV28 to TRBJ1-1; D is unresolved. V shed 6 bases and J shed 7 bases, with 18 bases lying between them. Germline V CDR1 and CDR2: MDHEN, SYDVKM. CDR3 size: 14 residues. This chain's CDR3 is CASSLPKAIDEAFF. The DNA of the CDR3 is TGTGCCAGCAGCCTACCCAAGGCCATTGATGAAGCTTTCTTT.

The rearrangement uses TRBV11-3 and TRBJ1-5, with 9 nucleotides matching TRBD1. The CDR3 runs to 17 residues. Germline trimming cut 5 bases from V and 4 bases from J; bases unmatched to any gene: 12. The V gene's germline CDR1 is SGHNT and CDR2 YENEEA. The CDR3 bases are TGTGCCAGCAGCCCTGGACAGGGGAGGGAGGGAAATCAGCCCCAGCATTTT. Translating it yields CASSPGQGREGNQPQHF.

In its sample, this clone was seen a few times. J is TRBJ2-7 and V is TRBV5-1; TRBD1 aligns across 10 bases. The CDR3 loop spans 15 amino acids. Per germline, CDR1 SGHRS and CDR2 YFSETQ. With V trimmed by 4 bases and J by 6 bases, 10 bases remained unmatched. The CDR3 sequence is CASSPFIGQGGEQYF. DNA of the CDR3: TGCGCCAGCAGCCCGTTCATCGGACAGGGGGGCGAGCAGTACTTC. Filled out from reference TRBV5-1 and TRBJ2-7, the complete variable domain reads KAGVTQTPRYLIKTRGQQVTLSCSPISGHRSVSWYQQTPGQGLQFLFEYFSETQRNKGNFPGRFSGRQFSNSRSEMNVSTLELGDSALYLCASSPFIGQGGEQYFGPGTRLTVT.

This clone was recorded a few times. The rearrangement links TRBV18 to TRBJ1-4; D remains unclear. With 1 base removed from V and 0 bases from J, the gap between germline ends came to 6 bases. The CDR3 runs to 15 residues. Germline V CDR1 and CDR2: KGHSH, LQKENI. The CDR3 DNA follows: TGTGCCAGCTCACCACTGGGGACAACTAATGAAAAACTGTTTTTT. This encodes CASSPLGTTNEKLFF.

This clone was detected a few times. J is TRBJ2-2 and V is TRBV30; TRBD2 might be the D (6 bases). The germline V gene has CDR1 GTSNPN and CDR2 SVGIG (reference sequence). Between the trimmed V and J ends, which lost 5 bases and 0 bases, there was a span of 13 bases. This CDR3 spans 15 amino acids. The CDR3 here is CAWGGWWPNTGELFF. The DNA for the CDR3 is TGTGCCTGGGGAGGGTGGTGGCCGAACACCGGGGAGCTGTTTTTT.

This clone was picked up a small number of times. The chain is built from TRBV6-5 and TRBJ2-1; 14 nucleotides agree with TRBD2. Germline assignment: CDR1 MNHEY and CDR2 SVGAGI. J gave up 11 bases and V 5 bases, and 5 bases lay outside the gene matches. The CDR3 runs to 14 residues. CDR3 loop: CASSTGTSGRKQFF. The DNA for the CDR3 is TGTGCCAGCAGTACCGGGACTAGCGGGAGAAAGCAGTTCTTC.

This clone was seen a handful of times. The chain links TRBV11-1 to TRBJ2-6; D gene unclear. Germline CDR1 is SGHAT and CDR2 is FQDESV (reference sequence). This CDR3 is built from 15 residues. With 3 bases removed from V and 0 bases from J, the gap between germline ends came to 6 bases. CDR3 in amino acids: CASSFLSSGANVLTF. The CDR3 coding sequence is TGTGCCAGCAGCTTCTTGAGCTCTGGGGCCAACGTCCTGACTTTC.

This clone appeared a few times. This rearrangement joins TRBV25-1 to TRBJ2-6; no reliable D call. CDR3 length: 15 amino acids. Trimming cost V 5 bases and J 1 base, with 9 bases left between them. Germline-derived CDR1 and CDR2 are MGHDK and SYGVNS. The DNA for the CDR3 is TGTGCCAGCAGTCCCATAGGTTCTGGGGCCAACGTCCTGACTTTC. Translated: CASSPIGSGANVLTF.

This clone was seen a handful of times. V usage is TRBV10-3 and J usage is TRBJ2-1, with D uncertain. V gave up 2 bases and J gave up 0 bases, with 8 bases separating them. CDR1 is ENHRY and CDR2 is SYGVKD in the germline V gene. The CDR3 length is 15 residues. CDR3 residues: CAISELVSSYNEQFF. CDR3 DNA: TGTGCCATCAGTGAGCTCGTGAGCTCCTACAATGAGCAGTTCTTC.

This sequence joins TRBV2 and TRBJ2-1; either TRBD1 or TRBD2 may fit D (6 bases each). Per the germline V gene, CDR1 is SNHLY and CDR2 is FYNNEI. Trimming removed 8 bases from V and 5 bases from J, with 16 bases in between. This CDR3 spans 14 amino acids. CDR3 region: CASGRWGADNEQFF. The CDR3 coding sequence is TGTGCCAGCGGGCGATGGGGGGCTGACAATGAGCAGTTCTTC.

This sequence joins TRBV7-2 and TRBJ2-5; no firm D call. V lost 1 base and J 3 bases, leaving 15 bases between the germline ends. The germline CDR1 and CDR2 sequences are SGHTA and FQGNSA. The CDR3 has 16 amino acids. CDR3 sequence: CASSLGFSSGKETQYF. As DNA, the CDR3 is TGTGCCAGCAGCTTAGGCTTCTCTAGTGGGAAAGAGACCCAGTACTTC.

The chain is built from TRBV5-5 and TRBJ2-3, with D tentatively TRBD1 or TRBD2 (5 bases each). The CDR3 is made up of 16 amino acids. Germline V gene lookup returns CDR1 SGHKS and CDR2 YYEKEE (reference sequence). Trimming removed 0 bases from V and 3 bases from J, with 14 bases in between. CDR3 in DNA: TGTGCCAGCAGCTTGGACAGGAGGCTTCCAACAGATACGCAGTATTTT. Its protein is CASSLDRRLPTDTQYF. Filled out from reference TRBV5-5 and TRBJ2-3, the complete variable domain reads DAGVTQSPTHLIKTRGQQVTLRCSPISGHKSVSWYQQVLGQGPQFIFQYYEKEERGRGNFPDRFSARQFPNYSSELNVNALLLGDSALYLCASSLDRRLPTDTQYFGPGTRLTVL.

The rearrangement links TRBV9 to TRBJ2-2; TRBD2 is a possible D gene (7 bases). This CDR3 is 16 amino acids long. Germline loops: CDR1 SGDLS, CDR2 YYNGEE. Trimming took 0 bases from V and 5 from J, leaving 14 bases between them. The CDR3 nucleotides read TGTGCCAGCAGCGTAGCTGGGGGGGCCCAAACCGGGGAGCTGTTTTTT. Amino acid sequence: CASSVAGGAQTGELFF. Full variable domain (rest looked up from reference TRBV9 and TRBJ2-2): DSGVTQTPKHLITATGQRVTLRCSPRSGDLSVYWYQQSLDQGLQFLIQYYNGEERAKGNILERFSAQQFPDLHSELNLSSLELGDSALYFCASSVAGGAQTGELFFGEGSRLTVL.